This T cell receptor (beta chain) was identified during a study of CD8+CD57+ T cells in acquired aplastic anemia. Patients chosen for sequencing had shown CD8+CD57+ cell expansion by flow cytometry. The CDR3 totals 17 residues. Germline V gives CDR1 PRHDT, CDR2 FYEKMQ (reference sequence). The trim removed 5 bases at V and 9 bases at J, leaving 20 bases unmatched. This clonotype was recorded once. Investigators profiled TCR beta VDJ and CDR3 from genomic DNA template. Using its own MiXCR run on the reads, TCRdb lists one record per CDR3 protein. This repertoire shows a few hundred thousand distinct CDR3 sequences, about a third found once; its top ten account for less than 1%.

The clonotype comes from a human donor with aplastic anemia. What was sequenced was sorted CD4+, CD8+, or CD8+CD57+ T cells (not recorded which) from PBMCs. The chain couples TRBV13 to TRBJ1-2, with TRBD1 identical over 8 bases. CDR3 DNA: TGTGCCAGCAGCCCCCGGACAGGGACGAATGGTGGTAGCAGCTACACCTTC. Translation gives CASSPRTGTNGGSSYTF.